A selection of T cell receptor beta chains follows, all from one sample in a study of T cell changes during pregnancy in multiple sclerosis. Assay: immunoSEQ multiplex PCR; the TCRdb copy retains only in-frame clones and omits some. This sample has 100,000 or so clones, with approximately 95% found just once. The sample here was peripheral blood, taken after pregnancy. The receptors derive from a female donor in good health, enrolled as a control in a pregnancy study. CDR3s include the opening cysteine and the closing phenylalanine or tryptophan. Fields, in order: J gene, D gene, clone size, V gene, CDR3 DNA, CDR3 protein. The D gene is left open where the match is weak. Only part of the rows carry a size: once, few, many, or a class if the clone is expanded.

TRBJ2-3	-	-	TRBV2	TGTGCCAGCAGTGAGTCCGGAGACGGGCAGTATTTT	CASSESGDGQYF
TRBJ2-7	-	-	TRBV10-2	TGCGCCAGCTGTGGCAGATCCTACGAGCAGTACTTC	CASCGRSYEQYF
TRBJ1-1	-	few	TRBV2	TGTGCCAGCAGTGTCAGGGGGAACACTGAAGCTTTCTTT	CASSVRGNTEAFF
TRBJ2-3	-	-	TRBV5-1	TGCGCCAGCAGCGACGTGGGCCCAGATACGCAGTATTTT	CASSDVGPDTQYF
TRBJ1-4	-	-	TRBV30	TGTGCCTGGAGTGAATCAGTTAATGAAAAACTGTTTTTT	CAWSESVNEKLFF
TRBJ1-1	-	-	TRBV6-5	TGTGCCACTAATCGGGGAGCTACACTGATAACTGAAGCTTTCTTT	CATNRGATLITEAFF
TRBJ2-2	TRBD1	-	TRBV5-1	TGCGCCAGCAGCTTGGGGGACAGGGAGGCCGGGGAGCTGTTTTTT	CASSLGDREAGELFF
TRBJ1-2	-	-	TRBV2	TGTGCCAGCAGTGGAGGTTACTATGGCTACACCTTC	CASSGGYYGYTF
TRBJ1-5	TRBD1	-	TRBV2	TGTGCCAGCAGTCAGAGGACAGGGCTACAGCCCCAGCATTTT	CASSQRTGLQPQHF
TRBJ2-1	TRBD2	-	TRBV27	TGTGCCAGCAGTTTGACTAGCGGGAACAATGAGCAGTTCTTC	CASSLTSGNNEQFF
TRBJ2-7	TRBD2	-	TRBV27	TGTGCCAGCAGTTTATTGCCCCCCCGACTAGCGGAAAGCTCCTACGAGCAGTACTTC	CASSLLPPRLAESSYEQYF
TRBJ2-5	-	-	TRBV29-1	TGCAGCGTTGGTCCCAGGATCCAAGAGACCCAGTACTTC	CSVGPRIQETQYF
TRBJ2-6	-	-	TRBV4-1	TGCGCCAGCAGCCAAGAGGGACTCTCTGGGGCCAACGTCCTGACTTTC	CASSQEGLSGANVLTF